These T cell receptor beta chains were read from a single sample in a study of T cells in Graves' hyperthyroidism and ophthalmopathy. TCRdb independently ran MiXCR on the multiplex PCR reads; one entry per CDR3 protein. The sample lists about 640,000 distinct CDR3 sequences, roughly 15% occurring once. What was sequenced was blood. The source of these receptors is a woman between 45 and 60 years old with Graves' ophthalmopathy. Each CDR3 is given with its conserved first and last residue. A D gene is named only where the DNA matches it firmly. Only some rows state a clone size, as once, few, many or a class for expanded clones.

>NA|TRBD1|TRBV5-6|TRBJ1-6
CASNQQGKRNSPLHF
TGTGCCAGCAATCAACAGGGGAAGAGAAATTCACCCCTCCACTTT
>NA|NA|TRBV29-1|TRBJ2-6
CSGLRASSGANVLTF
TGCAGCGGACTGCGTGCTAGCTCTGGGGCCAACGTCCTGACTTTC
>NA|TRBD2|TRBV15|TRBJ2-2
CATRDGGRVNTGELFF
TGTGCCACCAGAGACGGCGGGAGGGTGAACACCGGGGAGCTGTTTTTT
>many|TRBD2|TRBV11-1|TRBJ2-7
CASSLGASGLSYEQYF
TGTGCCAGCAGCTTAGGTGCTAGCGGGCTCTCCTACGAGCAGTACTTC
>NA|TRBD2|TRBV24-1|TRBJ2-1
CATSDFGIAGWDEQFF
TGTGCCACCAGTGATTTTGGAATAGCGGGATGGGATGAGCAGTTCTTC
>many|NA|TRBV7-2|TRBJ2-5
CASSPGRSIWTQYF
TGTGCCAGCAGCCCCGGGCGCTCAATTTGGACCCAGTACTTC
>NA|NA|TRBV19|TRBJ1-1
CATPPNTEAFF
TGTGCCACCCCCCCCAACACTGAAGCTTTCTTT
>few|NA|TRBV7-9|TRBJ1-1
CASSRIQVRQTEAFF
TGTGCCAGCAGCCGAATACAGGTTAGGCAAACTGAAGCTTTCTTT
>few|NA|TRBV24-1|TRBJ2-2
CATSDPGYSTGELFF
TGTGCCACCAGTGACCCCGGCTATAGCACCGGGGAGCTGTTTTTT
>once|NA|TRBV5-1|TRBJ1-1
CASSLGDGNTEAFF
TGCGCCAGCAGCTTGGGGGACGGGAACACTGAAGCTTTCTTT
>many|TRBD2|TRBV28|TRBJ2-5
CASRMRWARGTSGRIKETQYF
TGTGCCAGCAGAATGAGGTGGGCTCGAGGGACTAGCGGGAGGATTAAAGAGACCCAGTACTTC
>many|NA|TRBV5-1|TRBJ2-5
CASSLERAAQETQYF
TGCGCCAGCAGCTTGGAACGCGCGGCACAAGAGACCCAGTACTTC
>few|NA|TRBV12-3/TRBV12-4|TRBJ2-1
CASSLGFPSLPNEQFF
TGTGCCAGCAGTTTAGGTTTTCCCTCTTTACCCAATGAGCAGTTCTTC
>few|TRBD2|TRBV7-2|TRBJ2-7
CASSPVGDYSYEQYF
TGTGCCAGCAGCCCCGTCGGGGACTACTCCTACGAGCAGTACTTC
>many|NA|TRBV24-1|TRBJ1-5
CATSRRGNQPQHF
TGTGCCACCAGTCGCAGGGGCAATCAGCCCCAGCATTTT
>many|NA|TRBV30|TRBJ1-1
CAWSPGNTEAFF
TGTGCCTGGAGTCCAGGGAACACTGAAGCTTTCTTT
>many|NA|TRBV20-1|TRBJ2-5
CSAKISARYQETQYF
TGCAGTGCTAAAATCAGCGCCAGGTACCAAGAGACCCAGTACTTC
>few|NA|TRBV6-1|TRBJ2-7
CASSRTGTLYEQYF
TGTGCCAGCAGCCGAACGGGGACACTCTACGAGCAGTACTTC
>few|TRBD1|TRBV28|TRBJ1-2
CASSIGQGAKGYTF
TGTGCCAGCAGCATCGGACAGGGGGCGAAAGGCTACACCTTC
>many|NA|TRBV7-8|TRBJ1-4
CASSTSRRNNEKLFF
TGTGCCAGCAGCACAAGTCGGCGAAATAATGAAAAACTGTTTTTT
>many|NA|TRBV18|TRBJ2-5
CASSPNLGYGETQYF
TGTGCCAGCTCACCAAATCTTGGGTATGGTGAGACCCAGTACTTC
>NA|TRBD1|TRBV4-2|TRBJ1-4
CASSQYGDRGREEKLFF
TGTGCCAGCAGCCAATACGGGGACAGGGGGCGCGAGGAAAAACTGTTTTTT
>many|TRBD2|TRBV4-2|TRBJ2-1
CASSQGSAGGQNNEQFF
TGTGCCAGCAGCCAAGGATCAGCGGGAGGCCAAAACAATGAGCAGTTCTTC
>NA|NA|TRBV12-3/TRBV12-4|TRBJ2-2
CASSPNIPGGELFF
TGTGCCAGCAGCCCTAACATTCCGGGCGGGGAGCTGTTTTTT
>many|NA|TRBV7-6|TRBJ2-1
CASSLRWDHYNEQFF
TGTGCCAGCAGCTTACGATGGGACCACTACAATGAGCAGTTCTTC
>many|NA|TRBV20-1|TRBJ2-3
CSFRQRASDSSQYF
TGCAGTTTCCGCCAAAGGGCTAGCGATTCGTCGCAGTATTTT
>few|NA|TRBV20-1|TRBJ2-5
CSARDFEVGQETQYF
TGCAGTGCTAGAGATTTTGAAGTCGGCCAAGAGACCCAGTACTTC
>many|NA|TRBV12-3/TRBV12-4|TRBJ2-5
CASSLSYGEETQYF
TGTGCCAGCAGTTTATCATACGGGGAAGAGACCCAGTACTTC
>NA|TRBD1|TRBV11-3|TRBJ2-2
CASSVPGQGATGELFF
TGTGCCAGCAGCGTACCCGGACAGGGGGCCACCGGGGAGCTGTTTTTT
>few|NA|TRBV6-1|TRBJ1-6
CASSSTENSPLHF
TGTGCCAGCAGCTCCACAGAGAATTCACCCCTCCACTTT
>many|NA|TRBV2|TRBJ2-1
CASSVSGHEQFF
TGTGCCAGCAGCGTATCGGGACACGAGCAGTTCTTC
>many|NA|TRBV7-2|TRBJ2-2
CASSLVRTGSGELFF
TGTGCCAGCAGCTTAGTTAGAACGGGCTCCGGGGAGCTGTTTTTT
>many|NA|TRBV7-2|TRBJ1-5
CASSLAGLNLQHF
TGTGCCAGCAGCTTAGCGGGGCTCAATCTCCAGCATTTT
>many|NA|TRBV30|TRBJ1-1
CAWSDRPEAFF
TGTGCCTGGAGTGATCGCCCTGAAGCTTTCTTT
>few|NA|TRBV9|TRBJ2-2
CASSVVGANTGELFF
TGTGCCAGCAGCGTAGTTGGCGCGAACACCGGGGAGCTGTTTTTT
>NA|NA|TRBV24-1|TRBJ2-5
CATSEARGRQETQYF
TGTGCCACCAGTGAAGCCCGGGGGCGCCAAGAGACCCAGTACTTC
>NA|TRBD2|TRBV7-8|TRBJ2-1
CASSPRGLPINEQFF
TGTGCCAGCAGCCCCCGGGGACTACCCATCAATGAGCAGTTCTTC
>many|TRBD1|TRBV30|TRBJ1-5
CAWTPDRGNQPQHF
TGTGCCTGGACCCCCGACAGGGGAAATCAGCCCCAGCATTTT
>few|TRBD2|TRBV9|TRBJ2-1
CASSAQIAGYNEQFF
TGTGCCAGCAGCGCGCAGATAGCGGGATACAATGAGCAGTTCTTC
>NA|TRBD2|TRBV25-1|TRBJ2-1
CAAEREHNEQFF
TGTGCCGCGGAGCGGGAGCACAATGAGCAGTTCTTC
>many|NA|TRBV11-2|TRBJ1-2
CASSLEERGPYGYTF
TGTGCCAGCAGCTTAGAGGAGAGGGGACCCTATGGCTACACCTTC
>few|TRBD2|TRBV4-1|TRBJ2-1
CASSQGLAGANLLNEQFF
TGCGCCAGCAGCCAGGGACTAGCGGGAGCCAATTTGTTAAATGAGCAGTTCTTC
>few|TRBD2|TRBV20-1|TRBJ2-7
CSALPGLADTYEQYF
TGCAGTGCCCTACCCGGACTAGCTGATACCTACGAGCAGTACTTC
>few|NA|TRBV7-2|TRBJ2-7
CASSLEGGSGYEQYF
TGTGCCAGCAGCTTAGAAGGGGGTAGCGGCTACGAGCAGTACTTC